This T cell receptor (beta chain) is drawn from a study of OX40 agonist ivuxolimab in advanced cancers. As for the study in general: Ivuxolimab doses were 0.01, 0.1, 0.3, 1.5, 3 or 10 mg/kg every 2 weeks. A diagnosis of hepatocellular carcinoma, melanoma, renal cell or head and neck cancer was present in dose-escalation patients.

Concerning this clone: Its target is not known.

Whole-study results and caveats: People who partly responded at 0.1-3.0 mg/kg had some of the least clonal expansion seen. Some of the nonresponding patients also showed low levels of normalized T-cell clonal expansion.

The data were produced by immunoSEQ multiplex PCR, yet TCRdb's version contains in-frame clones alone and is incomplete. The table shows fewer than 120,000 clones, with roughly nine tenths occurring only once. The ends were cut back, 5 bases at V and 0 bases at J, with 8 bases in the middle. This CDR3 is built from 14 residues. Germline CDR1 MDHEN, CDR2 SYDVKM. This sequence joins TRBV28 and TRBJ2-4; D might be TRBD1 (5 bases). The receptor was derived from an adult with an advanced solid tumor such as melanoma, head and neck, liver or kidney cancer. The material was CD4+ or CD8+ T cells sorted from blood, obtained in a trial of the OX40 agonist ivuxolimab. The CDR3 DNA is TGTGCCAGCAGTGAAAGGGGAGCCAAAAACATTCAGTACTTC. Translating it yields CASSERGAKNIQYF.